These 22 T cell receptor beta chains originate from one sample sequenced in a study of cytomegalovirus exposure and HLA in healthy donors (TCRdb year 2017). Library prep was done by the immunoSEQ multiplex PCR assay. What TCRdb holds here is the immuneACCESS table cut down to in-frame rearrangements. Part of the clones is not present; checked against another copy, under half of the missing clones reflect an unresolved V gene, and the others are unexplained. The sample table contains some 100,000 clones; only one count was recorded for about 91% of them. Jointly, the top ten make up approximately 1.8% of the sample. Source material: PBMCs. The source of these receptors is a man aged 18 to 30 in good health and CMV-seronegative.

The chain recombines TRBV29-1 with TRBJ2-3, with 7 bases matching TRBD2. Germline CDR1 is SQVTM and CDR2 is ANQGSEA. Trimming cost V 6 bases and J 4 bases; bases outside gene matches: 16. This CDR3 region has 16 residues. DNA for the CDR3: TGCAGCGTAGGAACATGGGGGGGAGGGCCATCAGATACGCAGTATTTT. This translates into CSVGTWGGGPSDTQYF.

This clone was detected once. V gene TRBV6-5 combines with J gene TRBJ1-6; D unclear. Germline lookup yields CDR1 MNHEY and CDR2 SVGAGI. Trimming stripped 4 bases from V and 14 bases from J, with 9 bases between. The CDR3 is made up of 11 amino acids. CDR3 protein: CASSSVRALHF. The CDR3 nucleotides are TGTGCCAGCAGTTCCGTCCGGGCCCTCCACTTT.

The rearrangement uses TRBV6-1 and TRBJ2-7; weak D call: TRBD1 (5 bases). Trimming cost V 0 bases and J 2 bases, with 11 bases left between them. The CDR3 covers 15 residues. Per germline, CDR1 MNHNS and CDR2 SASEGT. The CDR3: CASSEAVGQTYEQYF. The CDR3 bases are TGTGCCAGCAGTGAAGCGGTTGGACAAACCTACGAGCAGTACTTC.

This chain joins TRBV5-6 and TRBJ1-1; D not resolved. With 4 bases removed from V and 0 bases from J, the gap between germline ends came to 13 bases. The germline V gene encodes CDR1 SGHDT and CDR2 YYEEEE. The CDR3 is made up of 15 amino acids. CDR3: CASSRRLRMNTEAFF. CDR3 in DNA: TGTGCCAGCAGCCGACGACTAAGAATGAACACTGAAGCTTTCTTT.

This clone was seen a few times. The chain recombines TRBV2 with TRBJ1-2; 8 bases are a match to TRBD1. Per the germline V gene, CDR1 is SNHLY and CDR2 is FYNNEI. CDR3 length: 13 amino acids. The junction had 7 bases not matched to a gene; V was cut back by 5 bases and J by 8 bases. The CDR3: CASSWTGQGGYTF. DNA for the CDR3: TGTGCCAGCAGTTGGACAGGGCAGGGGGGCTACACCTTC. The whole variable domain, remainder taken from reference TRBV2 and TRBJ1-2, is EPEVTQTPSHQVTQMGQEVILRCVPISNHLYFYWYRQILGQKVEFLVSFYNNEISEKSEIFDDQFSVERPDGSNFTLKIRSTKLEDSAMYFCASSWTGQGGYTFGSGTRLTVV.

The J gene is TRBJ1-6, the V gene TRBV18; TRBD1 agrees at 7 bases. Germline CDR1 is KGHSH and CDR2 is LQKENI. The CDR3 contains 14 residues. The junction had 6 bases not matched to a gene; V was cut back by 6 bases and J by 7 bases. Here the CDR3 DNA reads TGTGCCAGCTCTCTCCGGGACAGCAATTCACCCCTCCACTTT. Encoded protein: CASSLRDSNSPLHF.

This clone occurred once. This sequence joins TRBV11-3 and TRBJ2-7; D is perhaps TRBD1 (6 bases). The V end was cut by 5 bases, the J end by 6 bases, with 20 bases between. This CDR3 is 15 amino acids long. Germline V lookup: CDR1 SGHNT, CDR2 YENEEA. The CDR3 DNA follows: TGTGCCAGCAGCCTCCGGACAGCGTTGTCGAGCGAGCAGTACTTC. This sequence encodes CASSLRTALSSEQYF.

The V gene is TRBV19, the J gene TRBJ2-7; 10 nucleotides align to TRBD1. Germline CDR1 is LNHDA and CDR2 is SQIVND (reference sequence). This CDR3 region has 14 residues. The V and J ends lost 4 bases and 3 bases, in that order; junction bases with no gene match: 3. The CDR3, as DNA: TGTGCCAGTAGTAGCCGGGACAGGGGCTACGAGCAGTACTTC. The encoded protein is CASSSRDRGYEQYF.

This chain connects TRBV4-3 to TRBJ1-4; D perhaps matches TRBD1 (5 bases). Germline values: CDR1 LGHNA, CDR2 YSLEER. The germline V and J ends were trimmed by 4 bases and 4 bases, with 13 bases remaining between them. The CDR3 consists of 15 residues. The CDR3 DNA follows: TGCGCCAGCAGCCCTACCCGGACACTTAATGAAAAACTGTTTTTT. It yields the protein CASSPTRTLNEKLFF.

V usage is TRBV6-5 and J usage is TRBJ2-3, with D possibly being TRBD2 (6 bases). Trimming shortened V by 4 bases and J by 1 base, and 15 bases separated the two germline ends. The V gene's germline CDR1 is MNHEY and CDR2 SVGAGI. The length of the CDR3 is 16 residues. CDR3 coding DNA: TGTGCCAGCAGTTCGCCCCGACTAGGACGCACAGATACGCAGTATTTT. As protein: CASSSPRLGRTDTQYF.

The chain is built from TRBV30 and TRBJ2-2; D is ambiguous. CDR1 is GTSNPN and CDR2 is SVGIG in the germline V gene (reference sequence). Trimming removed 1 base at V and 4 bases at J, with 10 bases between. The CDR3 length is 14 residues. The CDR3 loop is CAWSAPRATGELFF. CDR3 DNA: TGTGCCTGGAGTGCCCCTAGAGCCACCGGGGAGCTGTTTTTT.

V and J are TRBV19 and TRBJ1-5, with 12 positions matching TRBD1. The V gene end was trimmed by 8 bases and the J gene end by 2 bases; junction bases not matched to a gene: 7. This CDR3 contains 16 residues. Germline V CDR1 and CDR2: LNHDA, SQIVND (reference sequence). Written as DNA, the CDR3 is TGTGCCAGTGTGGGGACAGGGGGCAATGGCAATCAGCCCCAGCATTTT. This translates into CASVGTGGNGNQPQHF. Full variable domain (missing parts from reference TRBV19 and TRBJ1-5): DGGITQSPKYLFRKEGQNVTLSCEQNLNHDAMYWYRQDPGQGLRLIYYSQIVNDFQKGDIAEGYSVSREKKESFPLTVTSAQKNPTAFYLCASVGTGGNGNQPQHFGDGTRLSIL.

DNA of the CDR3: TGTGCCAGCAGGCTAGCGGGATTTCCCAATGAGCAGTTCTTC. This sequence encodes CASRLAGFPNEQFF. This sequence joins TRBV19 and TRBJ2-1; 9 bases fit TRBD2. Trimming cost V 9 bases and J 6 bases; bases outside gene matches: 9. CDR1 and CDR2 (germline): LNHDA, SQIVND (reference sequence). The CDR3 spans 14 residues.

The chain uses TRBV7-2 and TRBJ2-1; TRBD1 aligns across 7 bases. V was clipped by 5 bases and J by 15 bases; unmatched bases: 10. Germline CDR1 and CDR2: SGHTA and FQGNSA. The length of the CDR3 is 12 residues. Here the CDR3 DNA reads TGTGCCAGCAGCCTAGGTGACAGGGAGAGGTTCTTC. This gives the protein CASSLGDRERFF.

The CDR3 DNA reads as TGTGCCAGCAGGGGGGGGGTAGGAAAACTGTTTTTT. This sequence encodes CASRGGVGKLFF. This chain links TRBV28 with TRBJ1-4; D possibly corresponds to TRBD1 (5 bases). V gave up 6 bases and J gave up 10 bases, with 12 bases separating them. CDR3 size: 12 residues. Germline V gene sequence: CDR1 MDHEN, CDR2 SYDVKM.

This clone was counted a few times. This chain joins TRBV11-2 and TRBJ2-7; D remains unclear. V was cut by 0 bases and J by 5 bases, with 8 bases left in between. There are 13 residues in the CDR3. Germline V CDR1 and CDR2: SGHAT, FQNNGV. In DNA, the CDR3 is TGTGCCAGCAGCTTAGATCGGTCCCACGAGCAGTACTTC. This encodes CASSLDRSHEQYF.

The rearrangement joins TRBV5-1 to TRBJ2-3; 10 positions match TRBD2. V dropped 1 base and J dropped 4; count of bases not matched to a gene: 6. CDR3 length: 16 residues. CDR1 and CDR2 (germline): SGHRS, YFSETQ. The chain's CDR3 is CASSLLSSGRADTQYF. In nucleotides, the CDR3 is TGCGCCAGCAGCTTGCTATCAAGCGGGAGGGCAGATACGCAGTATTTT. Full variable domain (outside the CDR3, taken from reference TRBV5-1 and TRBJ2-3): KAGVTQTPRYLIKTRGQQVTLSCSPISGHRSVSWYQQTPGQGLQFLFEYFSETQRNKGNFPGRFSGRQFSNSRSEMNVSTLELGDSALYLCASSLLSSGRADTQYFGPGTRLTVL.

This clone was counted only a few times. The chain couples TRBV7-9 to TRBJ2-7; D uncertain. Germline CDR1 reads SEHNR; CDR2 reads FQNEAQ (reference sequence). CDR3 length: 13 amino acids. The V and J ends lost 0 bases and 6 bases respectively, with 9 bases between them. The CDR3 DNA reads TGTGCCAGCAGCTTAGCACTTAATGGCGAGCAGTACTTC. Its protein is CASSLALNGEQYF.

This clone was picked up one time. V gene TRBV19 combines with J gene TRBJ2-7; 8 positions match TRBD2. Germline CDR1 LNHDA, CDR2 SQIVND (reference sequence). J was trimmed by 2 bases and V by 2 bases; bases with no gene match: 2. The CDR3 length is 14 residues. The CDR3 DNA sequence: TGTGCCAGTAGTATAACTAGCGGAACCTACGAGCAGTACTTC. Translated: CASSITSGTYEQYF.

The CDR3 loop reads CASSFTSGRFSGELFF. The CDR3 DNA follows: TGTGCCAGCAGTTTCACTAGCGGGAGGTTCTCCGGGGAGCTGTTTTTT. The chain couples TRBV5-6 to TRBJ2-2; 12 bases agree with TRBD2. Germline trimming cut 5 bases from V and 6 bases from J; bases unmatched to any gene: 8. Germline V gene data show CDR1 as SGHDT and CDR2 as YYEEEE. The CDR3 is 16 residues long.

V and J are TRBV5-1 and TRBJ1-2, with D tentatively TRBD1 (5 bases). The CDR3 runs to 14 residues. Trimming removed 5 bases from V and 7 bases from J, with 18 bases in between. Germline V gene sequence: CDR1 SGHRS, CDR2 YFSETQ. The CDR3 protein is CASRVDSPSAGYTF. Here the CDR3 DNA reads TGCGCCAGCAGGGTCGACAGCCCCTCGGCTGGCTACACCTTC.

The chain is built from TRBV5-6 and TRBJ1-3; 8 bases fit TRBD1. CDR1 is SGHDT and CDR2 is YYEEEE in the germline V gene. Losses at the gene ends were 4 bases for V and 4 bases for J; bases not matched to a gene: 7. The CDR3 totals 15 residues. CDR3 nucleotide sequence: TGTGCCAGCAGCCACCCCGGGACAGGAGGAAACACCATATATTTT. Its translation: CASSHPGTGGNTIYF.